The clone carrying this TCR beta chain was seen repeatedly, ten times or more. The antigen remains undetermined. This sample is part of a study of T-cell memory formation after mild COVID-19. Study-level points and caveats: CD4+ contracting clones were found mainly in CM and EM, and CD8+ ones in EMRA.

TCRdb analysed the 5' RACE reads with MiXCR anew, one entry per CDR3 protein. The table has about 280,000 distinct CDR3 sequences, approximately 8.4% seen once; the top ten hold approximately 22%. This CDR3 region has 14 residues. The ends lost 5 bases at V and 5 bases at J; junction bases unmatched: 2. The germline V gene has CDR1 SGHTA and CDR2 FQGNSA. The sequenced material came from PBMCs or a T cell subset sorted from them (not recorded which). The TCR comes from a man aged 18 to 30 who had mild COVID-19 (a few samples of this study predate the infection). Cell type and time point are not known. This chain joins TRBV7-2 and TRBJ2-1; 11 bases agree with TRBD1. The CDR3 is CASSRDRGNNEQFF. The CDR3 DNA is TGTGCCAGCAGCCGGGACAGGGGGAACAATGAGCAGTTCTTC.